This TCR beta chain was recovered during a study of regulatory T cells in long-lasting Graves disease. With iRepertoire HTBI primers and Arm-PCR of CDR3 regions, TCR beta libraries were built. TCRdb redid the calling of the multiplex PCR reads with MiXCR, one entry per CDR3 protein. The table includes around 460,000 distinct CDR3 sequences, approximately 23% detected once. This clonotype was counted between two and nine times. Antigen unknown. The study's findings and limits: In persistent patients, shared public clonotypes (more than 2,500) outnumbered those in new patients (around 1,000). The sample size was small, and this may have reduced accuracy.

This sample's time point: persistent/refractory GD, antithyroid drugs over 5 years with positive TRAb. There was RNA extracted from PBMCs, and the TCR library was made from it. Diagnoses of Graves' disease were made by American Thyroid Association guidelines. Peripheral blood, at approximately 9 milliliters, went into EDTA tubes. This sample comprised peripheral blood mononuclear cells (PBMCs), obtained when the disease was refractory, from a patient treated with antithyroid drugs. The TCR was taken from a female donor with Graves disease.

CDR3 nucleotide sequence: TGTGCCACCAGCCCGTGGGGGGGGAACAATCAGCCCCAGCATTTT. It encodes CATSPWGGNNQPQHF. The chain recombines TRBV15 with TRBJ1-5, with D possibly being TRBD1 (5 bases). This CDR3 is 15 amino acids long. Germline V gene lookup returns CDR1 LNHNV and CDR2 YYDKDF (reference sequence). The V gene lost 5 bases and the J gene lost 3 bases, with 14 bases spanning the gap.